The 26 T cell receptor beta chains below were found in one sample sequenced in a study of shared clonotypes between healthy human individuals. Measured with immunoSEQ multiplex PCR; TCRdb has only the in-frame clones, and not every one. The sample includes under 120,000 clones, less than 80% of them seen just once. The sample taken for sequencing was memory CD8+ T cells sorted from blood. The subset was: CD45RO+ cells pooled with CCR7-negative TemRA cells. Source of these receptors: a woman aged 25 to 45 in good health.

This chain connects TRBV4-1 to TRBJ1-4; 9 nucleotides match TRBD1. Germline CDR1 is MGHRA and CDR2 is YSYEKL. J gave up 8 bases and V 4 bases, and 8 bases lay outside the gene matches. The CDR3 covers 15 residues. CDR3 DNA: TGCGCCAGCAGCCCCCTCCAGGGACAGGGCGAAAAACTGTTTTTT. It translates to CASSPLQGQGEKLFF.

The rearrangement joins TRBV27 to TRBJ2-6, with D perhaps matching TRBD2 (5 bases). This CDR3 contains 14 residues. V gave up 6 bases and J gave up 4 bases, with 10 bases separating them. The germline CDR1 and CDR2 sequences are MNHEY and SMNVEV (reference sequence). CDR3 region: CASRGRLGANVLTF. CDR3 DNA: TGTGCCAGCAGAGGGAGACTGGGGGCCAACGTCCTGACTTTC.

The V call is TRBV19, the J call TRBJ2-6; tentative D call: TRBD2 (5 bases). CDR1 LNHDA and CDR2 SQIVND come from the germline V gene (reference sequence). Trimming pared 7 bases from V and 5 bases from J, leaving 9 bases between. The CDR3 loop spans 13 amino acids. CDR3 sequence reads: CASTPSWANVLTF. The DNA of the CDR3 is TGTGCCAGTACCCCTAGCTGGGCCAACGTCCTGACTTTC.

The chain is built from TRBV7-8 and TRBJ2-5, with D possibly TRBD1 on 6 matching bases. Germline V CDR1 and CDR2: SGHVS, FQNEAQ. The CDR3 length is 16 residues. V lost 5 bases and J 5 bases, leaving 21 bases between the germline ends. The CDR3 loop reads CASSNDRLPHRETQYF. The CDR3, as DNA: TGTGCCAGCAGCAACGACAGGCTCCCTCATAGGGAGACCCAGTACTTC.

The J gene is TRBJ1-1, the V gene TRBV2, with TRBD1 identical over 7 bases. Trimming cost V 8 bases and J 0 bases; bases outside gene matches: 6. The CDR3 has 14 residues. Germline V gives CDR1 SNHLY, CDR2 FYNNEI. CDR3 bases: TGTGCCAGCCCAGGGGGAGTACTGAACACTGAAGCTTTCTTT. It encodes CASPGGVLNTEAFF.

The rearrangement uses TRBV11-2 and TRBJ2-3; D could derive from TRBD1 or TRBD2 (5 bases each). The CDR3 loop spans 16 amino acids. The germline gives CDR1 SGHAT, CDR2 FQNNGV. V shed 5 bases and J shed 0 bases, with 15 bases lying between them. CDR3: CASSPLLWGSTDTQYF. CDR3 DNA sequence: TGTGCCAGCAGCCCCCTGTTGTGGGGGAGCACAGATACGCAGTATTTT.

The chain joins TRBV29-1 to TRBJ2-3; 9 bases align to TRBD2. Trimming removed 4 bases from V and 2 bases from J; junction bases left unmatched: 7. Germline V lookup: CDR1 SQVTM, CDR2 ANQGSEA. The CDR3 has 15 residues. The CDR3 sequence: CSVVGGRDLTDTQYF. For the CDR3, the DNA is TGCAGCGTTGTGGGCGGGAGGGATCTCACAGATACGCAGTATTTT.

This clone appeared a few times. The rearrangement joins TRBV25-1 to TRBJ2-2, with a weak D call TRBD1 (6 bases). Germline lookup yields CDR1 MGHDK and CDR2 SYGVNS. The CDR3 is made up of 14 amino acids. Deletions cut 6 bases from V and 4 bases from J, with 12 bases between. CDR3 nucleotides: TGTGCCAGCAGCAGCGAAGGGGGCACCGGGGAGCTGTTTTTT. Amino acid sequence: CASSSEGGTGELFF.

A remark on this clone: The same CDR3 arises from other DNA sequences in this sample as well. The chain employs TRBV7-9 and TRBJ1-5; D is unclear. V shed 5 bases and J shed 3 bases, with 11 bases lying between them. Per the germline V gene, CDR1 is SEHNR and CDR2 is FQNEAQ (reference sequence). The length of the CDR3 is 14 residues. CDR3 in amino acids: CASSLDGFNQPQHF. The CDR3 DNA is TGTGCCAGCAGCCTAGACGGATTCAATCAGCCCCAGCATTTT.

This chain connects TRBV11-2 to TRBJ2-2; D not resolved. The CDR3 loop spans 16 amino acids. Trimming took off 2 bases at V and 0 bases at J, with 10 bases between the two ends. Germline V CDR1 and CDR2: SGHAT, FQNNGV. CDR3 sequence reads: CASSLRPPPNTGELFF. The DNA of the CDR3 is TGTGCCAGCAGCTTACGGCCGCCACCGAACACCGGGGAGCTGTTTTTT.

This rearrangement joins TRBV10-3 to TRBJ1-5; D possibly corresponds to TRBD1 (6 bases). Germline lookup yields CDR1 ENHRY and CDR2 SYGVKD. Trimming took 6 bases from V and 7 from J, leaving 13 bases between them. The CDR3 length is 13 residues. The CDR3 reads CAISSTGSQPQHF. DNA of the CDR3: TGTGCCATCAGCAGTACAGGGTCCCAGCCCCAGCATTTT.

V is TRBV4-1 and J is TRBJ1-2; D remains ambiguous. CDR1 and CDR2 (germline): MGHRA, YSYEKL. CDR3 length: 12 amino acids. Trimming removed 4 bases from V and 8 bases from J, with 11 bases in between. The CDR3 DNA sequence: TGCGCCAGCAGCCCTGGGGATCGAGGCTACACCTTC. Its protein is CASSPGDRGYTF.

The rearrangement uses TRBV27 and TRBJ2-3; 8 bases fit TRBD2. The V gene's germline CDR1 is MNHEY and CDR2 SMNVEV (reference sequence). Trimming removed 3 bases from V and 5 bases from J; junction bases left unmatched: 10. The CDR3 has 16 residues. The CDR3 loop reads CASSFRSGSMVDTQYF. Here the CDR3 DNA reads TGTGCCAGCAGTTTTAGGAGCGGGAGCATGGTAGATACGCAGTATTTT.

In the case of this clone: This specimen includes other DNA sequences encoding the same CDR3. The chain combines TRBV13 with TRBJ1-2; D not certain. CDR1 and CDR2 from the germline V gene are PRHDT and FYEKMQ (reference sequence). The CDR3 is made up of 13 amino acids. Between the trimmed V and J ends, which lost 2 bases and 4 bases, there was a span of 8 bases. The CDR3 loop is CASSLRGSYGYTF. CDR3 nucleotide sequence: TGTGCCAGCAGCTTAAGAGGGAGCTATGGCTACACCTTC.

The chain has TRBV27 and TRBJ2-7; 9 nucleotides align to TRBD2. Per germline, CDR1 MNHEY and CDR2 SMNVEV (reference sequence). Trimming at V came to 2 bases and at J to 4 bases, leaving 21 bases not matched to a gene. The CDR3 is 20 residues long. The CDR3 region has the DNA TGTGCCAGCAGTTTACTCCCGCCCCCATTGTTGGCGGGAGGGCCGTACGAGCAGTACTTC. Translation: CASSLLPPPLLAGGPYEQYF.

The chain carries TRBV2 and TRBJ2-5; weak D call: TRBD1 (6 bases). Germline assignment: CDR1 SNHLY and CDR2 FYNNEI. This CDR3 comprises 15 residues. V was cut by 4 bases and J by 5 bases, with 17 bases left in between. The CDR3 loop is CASSAIAGGWETQYF. The CDR3 DNA sequence: TGTGCCAGCAGTGCTATCGCTGGGGGCTGGGAGACCCAGTACTTC.

This chain uses TRBV5-4 with TRBJ2-5, with D hard to call. The CDR3 covers 13 residues. Trimming left V 0 bases short and J 3 bases short, with 6 bases between. Germline CDR1 reads SGHNT; CDR2 reads YYREEE (reference sequence). CDR3 sequence (DNA): TGTGCCAGCAGCTTGGTTGCGGAAGAGACCCAGTACTTC. Translated: CASSLVAEETQYF.

This clone was observed many times. CDR3: CASAHGAGASGELFF. DNA of the CDR3: TGTGCCAGCGCCCACGGGGCGGGAGCGAGCGGGGAGCTGTTTTTT. V usage is TRBV6-1 and J usage is TRBJ2-2; 7 bases line up with TRBD2. The CDR3 sequence is 15 residues long. The germline V gene has CDR1 MNHNS and CDR2 SASEGT. The J segment lost 7 bases and the V segment lost 8 bases, leaving 13 bases of the junction unmatched.

This clone was picked up a small number of times. V and J are TRBV5-4 and TRBJ1-1; D gene uncertain. The CDR3 spans 14 residues. With 6 bases removed from V and 6 bases from J, the gap between germline ends came to 18 bases. Germline V CDR1 and CDR2: SGHNT, YYREEE (reference sequence). The CDR3 protein is CASNVRGEDPEAFF. CDR3 coding DNA: TGTGCCAGCAACGTGCGGGGAGAAGACCCTGAAGCTTTCTTT. The full variable domain, with the rest looked up from reference TRBV5-4 and TRBJ1-1, is ETGVTQSPTHLIKTRGQQVTLRCSSQSGHNTVSWYQQALGQGPQFIFQYYREEENGRGNFPPRFSGLQFPNYSSELNVNALELDDSALYLCASNVRGEDPEAFFGQGTRLTVV.

Comment on this clone: Other DNA sequences of this sample code for an identical CDR3. The chain couples TRBV2 to TRBJ2-5, with D unresolved. The V and J ends lost 3 bases and 4 bases respectively, with 6 bases between them. This CDR3 is 12 amino acids long. Germline assignment: CDR1 SNHLY and CDR2 FYNNEI. This CDR3 reads CASSERRETQYF. The CDR3 coding sequence is TGTGCCAGCAGTGAGAGGAGAGAGACCCAGTACTTC.

The chain recombines TRBV9 with TRBJ1-3, with D hard to call. The CDR3 contains 16 residues. Germline values: CDR1 SGDLS, CDR2 YYNGEE. Trimming stripped 2 bases from V and 0 bases from J, with 12 bases between. CDR3 sequence (DNA): TGTGCCAGCAGCGTTTTTCAGGCCCTCTCTGGAAACACCATATATTTT. Encoded protein: CASSVFQALSGNTIYF. Complete variable domain (other parts from reference TRBV9 and TRBJ1-3): DSGVTQTPKHLITATGQRVTLRCSPRSGDLSVYWYQQSLDQGLQFLIQYYNGEERAKGNILERFSAQQFPDLHSELNLSSLELGDSALYFCASSVFQALSGNTIYFGEGSWLTVV.

The chain recombines TRBV7-9 with TRBJ2-3, with TRBD2 matching over 7 bases. The CDR3 is 15 residues long. V trimming: 3 bases; J trimming: 4 bases; junction bases outside the gene matches: 7. CDR1 and CDR2 (germline): SEHNR, FQNEAQ (reference sequence). This CDR3 is CASSLGSGIADTQYF. The CDR3, as DNA: TGTGCCAGCAGCTTGGGGAGCGGGATCGCAGATACGCAGTATTTT.

The J gene is TRBJ2-3, the V gene TRBV2; 13 nucleotides line up with TRBD2. The V segment lost 4 bases and the J segment 3 bases; nucleotides outside the gene matches: 10. CDR3 length equals 18 residues. Germline V lookup: CDR1 SNHLY, CDR2 FYNNEI. Here the CDR3 DNA reads TGTGCCAGCAGTGCCACTAGCGGGAGGGCCCGGGGAACAGATACGCAGTATTTT. Residues: CASSATSGRARGTDTQYF.

There are many counts of this clone. The J gene is TRBJ2-6, the V gene TRBV6-4; a possible D gene is TRBD1 (5 bases). The CDR3 has 15 amino acids. V lost 3 bases to trimming and J lost 0 bases, with 6 bases between them. CDR1 MRHNA and CDR2 SNTAGT come from the germline V gene. The CDR3 DNA reads as TGTGCCAGCAGTGAAGACAGCTCTGGGGCCAACGTCCTGACTTTC. Encoded protein: CASSEDSSGANVLTF.

The V gene is TRBV7-8, the J gene TRBJ2-1, with 9 bases fitting TRBD2. The ends lost 2 bases at V and 8 bases at J; junction bases unmatched: 10. CDR3 length equals 16 residues. The germline gives CDR1 SGHVS, CDR2 FQNEAQ. The CDR3 sequence: CASSLSRLAGRDEQFF. CDR3 sequence (DNA): TGTGCCAGCAGCTTATCCCGGCTAGCGGGAAGGGATGAGCAGTTCTTC.

The V and J genes are TRBV25-1 and TRBJ2-3; 10 bases match TRBD2. V lost 4 bases to trimming and J lost 1 base; unmatched junction nucleotides: 5. CDR1 is MGHDK and CDR2 is SYGVNS in the germline V gene. This CDR3 is 16 amino acids long. The CDR3 sequence: CASSVTTSGRTDTQYF. The CDR3 bases are TGTGCCAGCAGTGTAACGACTAGCGGGCGCACAGATACGCAGTATTTT.